This TCR beta chain comes out of a study of blood T cell repertoires in COVID-19 (TCRdb year 2020). With respect to the entire study: Collaborator samples came from the United States, Italy and Spain and covered acute and convalescent phases of COVID-19. The prospective study material was composed of cDNA or gDNA derived from T cells, B-cell-depleted T cells, or PBMCs. HLA class I and class II types, where available, came from metadata supplied by the sample provider rather than from assay-based typing. The samples were drawn from two sources: the first 160 participants of the ongoing ImmuneRACE study, and about 1,300 subjects contributed by 6 global collaborators. The repertoires were made available in a free public database intended to serve as a resource for research on the immune response to SARS-CoV-2. The dataset comprised deeply sampled blood TCRbeta repertoires from subjects exposed to, actively infected with, or recovered from COVID-19. Sample metadata almost always included a de-identified subject ID, COVID-19 status, age in years and sex.

Collaborating institutions collected whole blood in K2EDTA tubes following their own protocols. For TCRbeta analysis, collaborators shipped samples in one of three forms: frozen whole blood, isolated PBMCs, or DNA extracted from either of those sample types. The full study reports these points: How much clinical and demographic metadata was included differed by source and by participant, and the metadata was provided uncurated.

TCRbeta CDR3 regions were amplified from genomic DNA by means of the immunoSEQ Assay, a bias-controlled multiplex PCR. The paper's data handling went like this. Within the assay, amplification of reference gene primers was used to estimate how many nucleated cells each sample contained. To quantify the absolute abundance of each unique TCRbeta CDR3 rearrangement, sequence reads were collapsed and filtered. For each sample, productive Simpson clonality was calculated as the square root of Simpson's diversity index across productive rearrangements. In its TCRdb copy, this immuneACCESS table keeps in-frame sequences only and misses some clones. Where compared with another copy, unresolved V genes explain less than half of these, and the others have no known cause. Clone size and V and J calls were adopted from that table, with D and trimming inferred from the DNA. This sample holds 210,000 or so clones; 92% were observed only once. The ten largest clones capture 1.2% of the sample.

Notes on this clone: Its antigen is still unknown. No much larger clone is present one base from it, and per-base qualities are unavailable. Other nucleotide sequences from this sample produce the same CDR3.

Inclusive of the bounding cysteine and phenylalanine, the CDR3 is 13 residues long. Of the read, only the CDR3 DNA is kept; its 39 bases are in frame from base 1. V and J are truncated by 4 bases and 7 bases respectively, leaving an intervening sequence of 8 bases. Looking up the germline V gene (reference sequence) yields CDR1 LGHDT and CDR2 YNNKEL. Sequenced sample: peripheral blood. The rearrangement joined TRBV3-1 (or the pseudogene TRBV3-2) to TRBJ1-6; TRBD1 is a possible D gene, resting on 5 matching bases. The sequence was obtained from a young man with acute or convalescent COVID-19. The DNA sequence is as follows: TGTGCCAGCAGCCCGGGGGGGAATTCACCCCTCCACTTT. It encodes CASSPGGNSPLHF.